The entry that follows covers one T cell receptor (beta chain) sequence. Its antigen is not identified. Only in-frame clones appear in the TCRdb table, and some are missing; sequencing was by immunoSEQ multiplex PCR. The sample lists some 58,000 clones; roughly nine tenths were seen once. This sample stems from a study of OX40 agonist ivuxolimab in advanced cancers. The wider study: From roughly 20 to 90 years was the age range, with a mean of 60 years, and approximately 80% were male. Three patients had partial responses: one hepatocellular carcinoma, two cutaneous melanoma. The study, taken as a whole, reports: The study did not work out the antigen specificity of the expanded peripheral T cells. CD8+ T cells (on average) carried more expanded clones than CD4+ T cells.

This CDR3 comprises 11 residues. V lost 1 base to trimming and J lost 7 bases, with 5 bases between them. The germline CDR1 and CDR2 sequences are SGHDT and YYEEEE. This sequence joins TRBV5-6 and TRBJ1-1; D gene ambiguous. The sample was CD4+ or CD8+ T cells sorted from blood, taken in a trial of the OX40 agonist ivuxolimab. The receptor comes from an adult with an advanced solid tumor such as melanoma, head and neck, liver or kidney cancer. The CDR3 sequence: CASSLPGEAFF. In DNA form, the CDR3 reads TGTGCCAGCAGCTTGCCCGGTGAAGCTTTCTTT.